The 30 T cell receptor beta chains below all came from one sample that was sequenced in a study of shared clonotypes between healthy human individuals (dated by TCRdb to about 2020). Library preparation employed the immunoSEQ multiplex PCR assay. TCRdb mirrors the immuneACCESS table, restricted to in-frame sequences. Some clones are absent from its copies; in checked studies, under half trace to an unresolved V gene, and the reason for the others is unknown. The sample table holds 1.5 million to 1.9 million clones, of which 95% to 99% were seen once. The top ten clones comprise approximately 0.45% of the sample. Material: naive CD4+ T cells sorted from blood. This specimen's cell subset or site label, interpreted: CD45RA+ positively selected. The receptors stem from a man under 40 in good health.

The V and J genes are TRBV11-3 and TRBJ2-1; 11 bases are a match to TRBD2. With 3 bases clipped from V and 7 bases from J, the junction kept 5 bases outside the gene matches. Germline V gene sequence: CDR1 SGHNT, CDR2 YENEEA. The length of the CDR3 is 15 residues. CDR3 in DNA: TGTGCCAGCAGCTTCCCTAGCGGGAGGAAGAATGAGCAGTTCTTC. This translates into CASSFPSGRKNEQFF.

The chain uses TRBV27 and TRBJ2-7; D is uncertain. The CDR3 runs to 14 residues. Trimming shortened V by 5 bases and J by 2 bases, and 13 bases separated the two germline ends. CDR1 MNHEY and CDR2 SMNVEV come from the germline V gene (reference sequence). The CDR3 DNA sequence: TGTGCCAGCAGTCTCTCAGTTAACCCCTACGAGCAGTACTTC. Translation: CASSLSVNPYEQYF.

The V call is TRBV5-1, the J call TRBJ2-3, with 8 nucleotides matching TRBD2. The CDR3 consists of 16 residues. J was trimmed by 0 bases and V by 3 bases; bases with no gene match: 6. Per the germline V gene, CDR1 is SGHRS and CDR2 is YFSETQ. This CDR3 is CASSWGTSTSTDTQYF. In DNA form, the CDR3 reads TGCGCCAGCAGCTGGGGGACTAGTACAAGCACAGATACGCAGTATTTT.

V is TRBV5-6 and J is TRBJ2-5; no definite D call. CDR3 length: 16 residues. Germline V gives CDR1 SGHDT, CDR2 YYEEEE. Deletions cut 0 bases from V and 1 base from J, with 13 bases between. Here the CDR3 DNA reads TGTGCCAGCAGCTTGGATTATCCGAACCTCCAAGAGACCCAGTACTTC. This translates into CASSLDYPNLQETQYF.

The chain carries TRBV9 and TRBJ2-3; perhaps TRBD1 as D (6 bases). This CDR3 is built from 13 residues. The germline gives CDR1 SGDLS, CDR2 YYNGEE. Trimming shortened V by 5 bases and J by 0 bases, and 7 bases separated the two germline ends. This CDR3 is CASSTGSTDTQYF. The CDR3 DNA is TGTGCCAGCAGTACAGGGAGCACAGATACGCAGTATTTT.

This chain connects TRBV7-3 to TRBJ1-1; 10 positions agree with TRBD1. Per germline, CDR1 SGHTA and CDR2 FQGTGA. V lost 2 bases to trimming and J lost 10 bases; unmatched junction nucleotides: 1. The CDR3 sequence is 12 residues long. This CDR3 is CASSLGQGGAFF. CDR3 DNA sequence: TGTGCCAGCAGCTTAGGACAGGGGGGAGCTTTCTTT.

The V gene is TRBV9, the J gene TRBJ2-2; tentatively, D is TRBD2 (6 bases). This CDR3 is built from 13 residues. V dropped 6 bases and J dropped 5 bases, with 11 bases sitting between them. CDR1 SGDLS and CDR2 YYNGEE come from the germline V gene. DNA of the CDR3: TGTGCCAGCAACCAGGGAGGTACCGGGGAGCTGTTTTTT. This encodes CASNQGGTGELFF.

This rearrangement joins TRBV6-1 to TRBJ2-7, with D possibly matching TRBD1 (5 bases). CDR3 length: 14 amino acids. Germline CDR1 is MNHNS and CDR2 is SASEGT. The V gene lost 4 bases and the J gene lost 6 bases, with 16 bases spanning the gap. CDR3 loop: CASSGLGQKGEQYF. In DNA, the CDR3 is TGTGCCAGCAGTGGCCTCGGACAAAAGGGCGAGCAGTACTTC.

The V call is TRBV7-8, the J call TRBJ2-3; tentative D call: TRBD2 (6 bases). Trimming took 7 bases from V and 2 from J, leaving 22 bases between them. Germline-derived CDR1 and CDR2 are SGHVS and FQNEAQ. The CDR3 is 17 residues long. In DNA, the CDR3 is TGTGCCAGCAACAACGCCCTGGGGGGTCCAAACACAGATACGCAGTATTTT. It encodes CASNNALGGPNTDTQYF.

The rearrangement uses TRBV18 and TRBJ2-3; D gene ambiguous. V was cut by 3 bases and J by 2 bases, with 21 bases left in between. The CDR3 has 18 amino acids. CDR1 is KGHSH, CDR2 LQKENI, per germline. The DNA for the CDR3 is TGTGCCAGCTCACCGCCCGATCCATGGGCGGCAGACACAGATACGCAGTATTTT. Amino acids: CASSPPDPWAADTDTQYF.

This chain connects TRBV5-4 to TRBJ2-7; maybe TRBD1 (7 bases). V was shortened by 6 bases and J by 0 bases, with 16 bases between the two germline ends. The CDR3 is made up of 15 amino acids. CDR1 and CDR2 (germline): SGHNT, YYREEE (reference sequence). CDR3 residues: CASTQGTLSSYEQYF. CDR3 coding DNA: TGTGCCAGCACACAGGGGACTCTGAGCTCCTACGAGCAGTACTTC.

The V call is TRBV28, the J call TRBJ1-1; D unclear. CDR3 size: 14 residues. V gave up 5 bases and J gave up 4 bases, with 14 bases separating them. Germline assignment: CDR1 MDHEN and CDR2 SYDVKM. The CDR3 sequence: CASSMRSVLTEAFF. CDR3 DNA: TGTGCCAGCAGTATGAGGTCCGTGCTCACTGAAGCTTTCTTT. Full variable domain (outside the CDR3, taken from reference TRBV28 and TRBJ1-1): DVKVTQSSRYLVKRTGEKVFLECVQDMDHENMFWYRQDPGLGLRLIYFSYDVKMKEKGDIPEGYSVSREKKERFSLILESASTNQTSMYLCASSMRSVLTEAFFGQGTRLTVV.

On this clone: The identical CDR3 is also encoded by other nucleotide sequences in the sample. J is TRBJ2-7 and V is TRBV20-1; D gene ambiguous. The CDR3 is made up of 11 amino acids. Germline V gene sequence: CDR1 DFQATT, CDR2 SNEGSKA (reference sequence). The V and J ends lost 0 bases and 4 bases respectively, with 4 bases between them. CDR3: CSARDPYEQYF. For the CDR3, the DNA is TGCAGTGCTAGAGATCCTTACGAGCAGTACTTC.

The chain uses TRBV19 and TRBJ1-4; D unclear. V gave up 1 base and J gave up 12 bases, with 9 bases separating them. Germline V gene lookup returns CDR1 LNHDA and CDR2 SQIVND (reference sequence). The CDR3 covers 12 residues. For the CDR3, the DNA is TGTGCCAGTAGTATAGGACACGCTCAACTGTTTTTT. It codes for CASSIGHAQLFF.

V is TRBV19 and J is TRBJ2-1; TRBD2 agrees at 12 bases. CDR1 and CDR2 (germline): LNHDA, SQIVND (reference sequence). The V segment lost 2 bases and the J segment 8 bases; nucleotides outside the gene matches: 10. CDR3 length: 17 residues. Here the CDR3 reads CASSIRASGRAGHEQFF. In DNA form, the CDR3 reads TGTGCCAGTAGTATACGTGCTAGCGGGAGGGCGGGTCATGAGCAGTTCTTC.

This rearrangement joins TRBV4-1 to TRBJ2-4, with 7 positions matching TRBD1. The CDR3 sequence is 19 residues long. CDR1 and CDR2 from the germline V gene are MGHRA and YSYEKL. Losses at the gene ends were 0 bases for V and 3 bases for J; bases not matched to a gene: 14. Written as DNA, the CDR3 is TGCGCCAGCAGCCAAGATCCTCAACCGGGACAGTTAATCAAAAACATTCAGTACTTC. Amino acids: CASSQDPQPGQLIKNIQYF.

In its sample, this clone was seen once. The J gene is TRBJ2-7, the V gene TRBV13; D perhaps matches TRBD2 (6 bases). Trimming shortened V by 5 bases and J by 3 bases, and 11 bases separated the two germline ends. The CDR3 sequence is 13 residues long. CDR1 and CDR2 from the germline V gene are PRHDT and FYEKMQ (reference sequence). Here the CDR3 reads CASSVGLDYEQYF. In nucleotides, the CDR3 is TGTGCCAGCAGCGTGGGACTGGACTACGAGCAGTACTTC.

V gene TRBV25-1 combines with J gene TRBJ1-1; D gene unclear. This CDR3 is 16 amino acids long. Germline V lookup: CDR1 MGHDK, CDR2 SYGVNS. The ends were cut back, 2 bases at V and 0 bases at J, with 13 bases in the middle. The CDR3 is CASSEAGVFMNTEAFF. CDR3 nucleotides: TGTGCCAGCAGTGAAGCTGGTGTGTTCATGAACACTGAAGCTTTCTTT.

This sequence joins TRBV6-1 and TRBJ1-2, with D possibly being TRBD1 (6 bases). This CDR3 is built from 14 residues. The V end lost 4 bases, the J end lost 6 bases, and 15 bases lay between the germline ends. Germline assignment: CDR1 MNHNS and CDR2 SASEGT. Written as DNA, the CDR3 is TGTGCCAGCAGTGCCTCAGGGGTCGTCCATGGCTACACCTTC. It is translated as CASSASGVVHGYTF.

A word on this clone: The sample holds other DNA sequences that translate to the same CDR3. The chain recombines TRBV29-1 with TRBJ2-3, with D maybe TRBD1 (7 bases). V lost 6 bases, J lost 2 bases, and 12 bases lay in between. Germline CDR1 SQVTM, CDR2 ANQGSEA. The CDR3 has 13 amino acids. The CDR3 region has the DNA TGCAGCGTGGAGGGACAGTACACAGATACGCAGTATTTT. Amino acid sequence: CSVEGQYTDTQYF.

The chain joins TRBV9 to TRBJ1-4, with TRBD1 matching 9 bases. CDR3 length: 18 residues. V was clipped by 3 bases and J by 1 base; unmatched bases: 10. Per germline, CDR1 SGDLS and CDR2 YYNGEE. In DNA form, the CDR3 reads TGTGCCAGCAGCGGAATGTCCCGGGACAGGGAAACTAATGAAAAACTGTTTTTT. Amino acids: CASSGMSRDRETNEKLFF.

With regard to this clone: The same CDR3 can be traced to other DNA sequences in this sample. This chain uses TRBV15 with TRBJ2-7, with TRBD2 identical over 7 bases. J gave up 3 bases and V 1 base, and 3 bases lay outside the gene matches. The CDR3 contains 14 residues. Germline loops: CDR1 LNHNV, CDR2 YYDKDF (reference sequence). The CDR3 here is CATSRGPGGYEQYF. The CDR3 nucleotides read TGTGCCACCAGCAGAGGTCCGGGGGGCTACGAGCAGTACTTC.

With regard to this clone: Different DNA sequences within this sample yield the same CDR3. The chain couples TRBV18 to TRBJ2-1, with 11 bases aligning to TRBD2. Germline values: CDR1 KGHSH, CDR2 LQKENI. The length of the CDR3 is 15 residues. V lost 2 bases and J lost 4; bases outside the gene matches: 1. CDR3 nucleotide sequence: TGTGCCAGCTCACCAACTAGCGGGAGATACAATGAGCAGTTCTTC. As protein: CASSPTSGRYNEQFF.

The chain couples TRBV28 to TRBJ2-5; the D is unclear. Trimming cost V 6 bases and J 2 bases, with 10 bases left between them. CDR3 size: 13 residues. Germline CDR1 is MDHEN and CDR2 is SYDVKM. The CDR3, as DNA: TGTGCCAGCAGAATTTGGCAGCAAGAGACCCAGTACTTC. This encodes CASRIWQQETQYF.

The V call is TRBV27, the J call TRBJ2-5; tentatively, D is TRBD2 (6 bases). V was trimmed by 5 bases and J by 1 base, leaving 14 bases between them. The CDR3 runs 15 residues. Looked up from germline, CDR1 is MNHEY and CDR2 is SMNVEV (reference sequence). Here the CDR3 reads CASSKGRDFQETQYF. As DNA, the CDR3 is TGTGCCAGCAGTAAAGGCAGGGACTTCCAAGAGACCCAGTACTTC.

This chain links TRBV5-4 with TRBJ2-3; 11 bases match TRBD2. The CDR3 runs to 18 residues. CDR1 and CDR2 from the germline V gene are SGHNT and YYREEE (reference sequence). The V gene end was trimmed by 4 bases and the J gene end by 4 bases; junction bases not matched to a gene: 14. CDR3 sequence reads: CASSPPPLAGGRADTQYF. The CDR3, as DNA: TGTGCCAGCAGCCCCCCCCCGCTAGCGGGAGGTCGCGCAGATACGCAGTATTTT.

The chain's CDR3 is CASSLRGVQSGELFF. DNA for the CDR3: TGTGCCAGCAGCTTGCGTGGCGTCCAGTCCGGGGAGCTGTTTTTT. The chain is built from TRBV5-4 and TRBJ2-2; D is ambiguous. Germline values: CDR1 SGHNT, CDR2 YYREEE (reference sequence). Trimming removed 1 base from V and 6 bases from J, with 13 bases in between. The length of the CDR3 is 15 residues.

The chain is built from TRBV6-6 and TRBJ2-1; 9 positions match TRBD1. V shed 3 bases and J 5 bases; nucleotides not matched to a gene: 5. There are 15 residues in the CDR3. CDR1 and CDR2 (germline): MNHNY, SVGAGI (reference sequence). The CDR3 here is CASSYPGQGNNEQFF. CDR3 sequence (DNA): TGTGCCAGCAGTTATCCGGGACAGGGTAACAATGAGCAGTTCTTC.

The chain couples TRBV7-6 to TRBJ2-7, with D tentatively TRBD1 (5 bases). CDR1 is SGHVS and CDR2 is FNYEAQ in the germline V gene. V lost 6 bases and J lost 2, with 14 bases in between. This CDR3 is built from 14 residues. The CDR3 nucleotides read TGTGCCAGCAGTCCACAGGTTCCTACCTACGAGCAGTACTTC. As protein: CASSPQVPTYEQYF.

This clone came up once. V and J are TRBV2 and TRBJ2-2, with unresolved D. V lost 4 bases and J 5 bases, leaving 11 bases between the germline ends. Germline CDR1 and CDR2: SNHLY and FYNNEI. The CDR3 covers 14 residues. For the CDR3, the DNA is TGTGCCAGCAGTGGGTCGGCTAGAACCGGGGAGCTGTTTTTT. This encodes CASSGSARTGELFF. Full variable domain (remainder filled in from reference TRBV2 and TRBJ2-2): EPEVTQTPSHQVTQMGQEVILRCVPISNHLYFYWYRQILGQKVEFLVSFYNNEISEKSEIFDDQFSVERPDGSNFTLKIRSTKLEDSAMYFCASSGSARTGELFFGEGSRLTVL.